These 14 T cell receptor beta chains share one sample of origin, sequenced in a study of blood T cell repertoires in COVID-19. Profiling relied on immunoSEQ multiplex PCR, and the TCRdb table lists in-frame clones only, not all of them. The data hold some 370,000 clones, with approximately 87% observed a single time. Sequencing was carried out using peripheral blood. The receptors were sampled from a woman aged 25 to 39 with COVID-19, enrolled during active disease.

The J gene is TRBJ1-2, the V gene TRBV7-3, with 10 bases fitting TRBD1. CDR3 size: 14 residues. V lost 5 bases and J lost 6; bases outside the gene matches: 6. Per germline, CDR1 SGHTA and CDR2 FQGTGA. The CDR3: CASSKTGTGDGYTF. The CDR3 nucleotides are TGTGCCAGCAGCAAGACAGGGACAGGGGATGGCTACACCTTC.

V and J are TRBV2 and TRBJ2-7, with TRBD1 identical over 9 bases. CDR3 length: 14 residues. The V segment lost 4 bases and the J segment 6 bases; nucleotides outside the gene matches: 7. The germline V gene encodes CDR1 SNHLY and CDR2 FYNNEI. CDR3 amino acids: CASSGGTGLSEQYF. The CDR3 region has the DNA TGTGCCAGCAGTGGAGGGACAGGGTTGAGCGAGCAGTACTTC. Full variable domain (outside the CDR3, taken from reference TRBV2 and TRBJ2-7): EPEVTQTPSHQVTQMGQEVILRCVPISNHLYFYWYRQILGQKVEFLVSFYNNEISEKSEIFDDQFSVERPDGSNFTLKIRSTKLEDSAMYFCASSGGTGLSEQYFGPGTRLTVT.

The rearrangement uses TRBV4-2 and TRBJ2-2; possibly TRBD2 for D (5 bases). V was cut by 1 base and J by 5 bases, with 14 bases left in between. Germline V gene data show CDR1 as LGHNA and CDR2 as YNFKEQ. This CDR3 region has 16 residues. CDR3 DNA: TGTGCCAGCAGCCAAGGAGCGGTAGGATTGACCGGGGAGCTGTTTTTT. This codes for CASSQGAVGLTGELFF.

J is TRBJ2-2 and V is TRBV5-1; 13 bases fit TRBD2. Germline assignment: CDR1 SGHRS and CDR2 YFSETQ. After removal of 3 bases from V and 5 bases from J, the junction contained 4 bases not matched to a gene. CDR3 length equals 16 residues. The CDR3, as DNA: TGCGCCAGCAGCTCAGGACTAGCGGGAGAAACCGGGGAGCTGTTTTTT. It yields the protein CASSSGLAGETGELFF.

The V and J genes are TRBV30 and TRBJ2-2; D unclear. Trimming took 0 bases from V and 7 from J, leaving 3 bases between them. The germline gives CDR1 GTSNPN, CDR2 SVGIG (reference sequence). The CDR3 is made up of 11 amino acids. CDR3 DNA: TGTGCCTGGAGTGTACTCGGGGAGCTGTTTTTT. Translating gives CAWSVLGELFF.

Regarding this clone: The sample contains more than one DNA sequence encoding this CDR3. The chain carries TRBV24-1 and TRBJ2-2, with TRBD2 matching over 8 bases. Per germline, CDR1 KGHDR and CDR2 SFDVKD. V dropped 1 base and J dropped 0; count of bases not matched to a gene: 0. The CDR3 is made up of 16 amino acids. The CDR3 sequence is CATSDFSGANTGELFF. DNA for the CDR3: TGTGCCACCAGTGATTTTAGCGGGGCGAACACCGGGGAGCTGTTTTTT.

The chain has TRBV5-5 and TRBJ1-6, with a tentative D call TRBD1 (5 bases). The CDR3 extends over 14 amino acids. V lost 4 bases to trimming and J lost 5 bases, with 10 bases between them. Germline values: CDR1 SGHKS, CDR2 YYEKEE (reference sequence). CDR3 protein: CASSRGQDNSPLHF. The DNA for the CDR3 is TGTGCCAGCAGCCGTGGACAAGATAATTCACCCCTCCACTTT.

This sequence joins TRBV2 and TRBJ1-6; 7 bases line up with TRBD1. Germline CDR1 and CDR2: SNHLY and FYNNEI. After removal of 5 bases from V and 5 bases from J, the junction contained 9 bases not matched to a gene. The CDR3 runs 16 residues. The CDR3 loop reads CASSPKGTANNSPLHF. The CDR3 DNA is TGTGCCAGCAGTCCAAAAGGGACAGCCAATAATTCACCCCTCCACTTT.

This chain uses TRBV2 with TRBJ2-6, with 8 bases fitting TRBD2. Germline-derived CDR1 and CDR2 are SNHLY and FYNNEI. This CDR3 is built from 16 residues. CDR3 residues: CAGATSGSSGANVLTF. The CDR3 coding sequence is TGTGCTGGGGCTACTAGCGGATCCTCTGGGGCCAACGTCCTGACTTTC. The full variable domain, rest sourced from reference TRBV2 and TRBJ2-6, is EPEVTQTPSHQVTQMGQEVILRCVPISNHLYFYWYRQILGQKVEFLVSFYNNEISEKSEIFDDQFSVERPDGSNFTLKIRSTKLEDSAMYFCAGATSGSSGANVLTFGAGSRLTVL.

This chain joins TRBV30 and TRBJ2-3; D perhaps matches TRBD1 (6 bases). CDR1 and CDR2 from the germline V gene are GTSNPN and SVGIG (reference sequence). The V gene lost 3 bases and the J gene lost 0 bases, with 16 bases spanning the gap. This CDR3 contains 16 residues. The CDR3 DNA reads TGTGCCTGGAGCCCGGGACACTCCCTTAGCACAGATACGCAGTATTTT. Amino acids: CAWSPGHSLSTDTQYF.

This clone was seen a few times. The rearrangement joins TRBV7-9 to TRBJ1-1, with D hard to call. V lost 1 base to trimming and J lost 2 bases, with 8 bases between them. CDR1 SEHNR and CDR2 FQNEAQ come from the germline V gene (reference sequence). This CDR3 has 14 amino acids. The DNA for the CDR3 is TGTGCCAGCAGCTTAGAAACACAAAACACTGAAGCTTTCTTT. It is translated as CASSLETQNTEAFF.

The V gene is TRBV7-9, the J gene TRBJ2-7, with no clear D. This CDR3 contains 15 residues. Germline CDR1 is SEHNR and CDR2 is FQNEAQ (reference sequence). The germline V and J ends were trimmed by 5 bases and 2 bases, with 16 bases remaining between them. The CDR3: CASSPPLALAYEQYF. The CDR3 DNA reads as TGTGCCAGCAGCCCCCCTTTGGCCTTGGCCTACGAGCAGTACTTC.

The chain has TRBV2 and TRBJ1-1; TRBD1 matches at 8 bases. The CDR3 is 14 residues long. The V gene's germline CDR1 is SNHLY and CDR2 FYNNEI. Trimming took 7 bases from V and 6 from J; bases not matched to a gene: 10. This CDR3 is CASMPGTGYPEAFF. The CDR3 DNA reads TGTGCCAGCATGCCCGGGACAGGCTACCCTGAAGCTTTCTTT.

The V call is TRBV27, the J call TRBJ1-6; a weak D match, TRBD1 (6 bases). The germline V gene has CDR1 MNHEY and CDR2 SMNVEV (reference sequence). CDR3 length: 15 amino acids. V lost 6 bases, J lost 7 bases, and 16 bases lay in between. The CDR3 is CASSFTGLGNSPLHF. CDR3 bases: TGTGCCAGCAGCTTTACAGGGCTGGGGAATTCACCCCTCCACTTT.